This passage covers 5 T cell receptor beta chains from one sample sequenced in a study of T cell responses to AZD1222 COVID-19 vaccine. The assay was immunoSEQ multiplex PCR, and TCRdb's table has in-frame clones only and misses some. Here the sample spans around 70,000 clones, approximately 90% being singletons. This specimen consisted of peripheral blood, obtained 28 days after the second AZD1222 dose. These receptors originate from an adult who received the AZD1222 COVID-19 vaccine.

This chain links TRBV2 with TRBJ2-5, with 10 bases fitting TRBD2. Trimming removed 0 bases from V and 5 bases from J; junction bases left unmatched: 6. CDR3 size: 16 residues. From germline, CDR1 is SNHLY and CDR2 FYNNEI. Here the CDR3 DNA reads TGTGCCAGCAGTGAAGCGCTTGGTAGCGGGAGGGAGACCCAGTACTTC. Protein sequence: CASSEALGSGRETQYF.

V usage is TRBV18 and J usage is TRBJ2-5, with D tentatively TRBD1 (6 bases). Per germline, CDR1 KGHSH and CDR2 LQKENI. Trimming cost V 6 bases and J 5 bases, with 16 bases left between them. This CDR3 spans 14 amino acids. The CDR3: CASSLPGQGETQYF. CDR3 DNA: TGTGCCAGCTCCCTTCCGGGACAAGGGGAGACCCAGTACTTC.

This clone was detected once. The CDR3 DNA sequence: TGTGCCAGCAGTTACTCAGGGGGCAGCGACACCGGGGAGCTGTTTTTT. It encodes CASSYSGGSDTGELFF. The gene calls are TRBV6-2 or TRBV6-3 and TRBJ2-2; 7 bases agree with TRBD1. The junction had 4 bases not matched to a gene; V was cut back by 0 bases and J by 3 bases. The CDR3 is made up of 16 amino acids. Per germline, CDR1 MNHEY and CDR2 SVGEGT.

There are a few counts of this clone. The chain has TRBV19 and TRBJ1-6, with 8 bases that match TRBD1. The trim removed 7 bases at V and 8 bases at J, leaving 7 bases unmatched. Per the germline V gene, CDR1 is LNHDA and CDR2 is SQIVND (reference sequence). CDR3 size: 14 residues. The CDR3 sequence: CASTVGQVDSPLHF. The CDR3 DNA reads TGTGCCAGTACCGTGGGACAGGTTGATTCACCCCTCCACTTT. The complete variable domain, with remaining parts taken from reference TRBV19 and TRBJ1-6, reads DGGITQSPKYLFRKEGQNVTLSCEQNLNHDAMYWYRQDPGQGLRLIYYSQIVNDFQKGDIAEGYSVSREKKESFPLTVTSAQKNPTAFYLCASTVGQVDSPLHFGNGTRLTVT.

The rearrangement joins TRBV6-1 to TRBJ1-2; perhaps TRBD1 as D (6 bases). Germline V CDR1 and CDR2: MNHNS, SASEGT. With 1 base removed from V and 8 bases from J, the gap between germline ends came to 20 bases. The CDR3 sequence is 16 residues long. Here the CDR3 DNA reads TGTGCCAGCAGTGAAGTTTCGGCAGGTGTTAGGGGGGGCTACACCTTC. This encodes CASSEVSAGVRGGYTF.